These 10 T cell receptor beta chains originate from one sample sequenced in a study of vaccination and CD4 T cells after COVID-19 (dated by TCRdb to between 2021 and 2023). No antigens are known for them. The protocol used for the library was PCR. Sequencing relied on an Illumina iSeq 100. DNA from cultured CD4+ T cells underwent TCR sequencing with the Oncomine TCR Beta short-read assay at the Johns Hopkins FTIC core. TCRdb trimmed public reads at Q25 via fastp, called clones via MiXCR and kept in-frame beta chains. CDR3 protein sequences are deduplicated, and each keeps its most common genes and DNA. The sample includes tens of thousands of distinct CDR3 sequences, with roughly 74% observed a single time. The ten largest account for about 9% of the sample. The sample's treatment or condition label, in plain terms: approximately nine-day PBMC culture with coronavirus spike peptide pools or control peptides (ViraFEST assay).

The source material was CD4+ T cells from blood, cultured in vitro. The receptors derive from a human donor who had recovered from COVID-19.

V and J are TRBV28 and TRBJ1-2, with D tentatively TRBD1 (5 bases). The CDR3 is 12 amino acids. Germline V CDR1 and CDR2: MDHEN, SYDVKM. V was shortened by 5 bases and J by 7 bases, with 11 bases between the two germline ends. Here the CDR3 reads CASSPLGLGYTF. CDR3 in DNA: TGTGCCAGCAGTCCCCTGGGGCTTGGCTACACCTTC.

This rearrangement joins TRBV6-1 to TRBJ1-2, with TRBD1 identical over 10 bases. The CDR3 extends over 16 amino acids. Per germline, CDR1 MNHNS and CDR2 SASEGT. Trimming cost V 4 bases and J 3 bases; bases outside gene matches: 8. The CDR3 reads CASSAGTGAGDYGYTF. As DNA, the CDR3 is TGTGCCAGCAGTGCAGGGACAGGGGCTGGGGACTATGGCTACACCTTC.

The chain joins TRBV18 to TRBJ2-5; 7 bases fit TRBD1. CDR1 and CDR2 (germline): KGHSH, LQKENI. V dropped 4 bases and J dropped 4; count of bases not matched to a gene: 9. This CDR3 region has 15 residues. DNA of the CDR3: TGTGCCAGCTCACAACAGGGGCCCCCTGGAGAGACCCAGTACTTC. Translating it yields CASSQQGPPGETQYF.

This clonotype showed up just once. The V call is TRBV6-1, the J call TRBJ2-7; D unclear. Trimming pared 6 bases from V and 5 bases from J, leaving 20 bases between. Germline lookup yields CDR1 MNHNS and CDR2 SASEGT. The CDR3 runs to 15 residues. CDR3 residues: CASRRLQTRLDEQYF. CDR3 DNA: TGTGCCAGCAGGAGACTCCAGACTCGCCTCGACGAGCAGTACTTC.

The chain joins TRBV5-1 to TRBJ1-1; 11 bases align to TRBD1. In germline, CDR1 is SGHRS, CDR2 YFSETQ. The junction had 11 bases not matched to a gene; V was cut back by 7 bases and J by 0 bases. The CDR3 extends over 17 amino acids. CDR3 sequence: CASRGQGAMMMNTEAFF. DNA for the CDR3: TGCGCCAGCCGAGGACAGGGGGCGATGATGATGAACACTGAAGCTTTCTTT.

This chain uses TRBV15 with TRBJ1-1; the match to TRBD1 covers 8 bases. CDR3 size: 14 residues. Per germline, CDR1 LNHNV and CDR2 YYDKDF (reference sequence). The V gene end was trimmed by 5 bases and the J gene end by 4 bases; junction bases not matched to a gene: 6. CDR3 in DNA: TGTGCCACCAGCGTAAGGACAGGGCTCACTGAAGCTTTCTTT. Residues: CATSVRTGLTEAFF.

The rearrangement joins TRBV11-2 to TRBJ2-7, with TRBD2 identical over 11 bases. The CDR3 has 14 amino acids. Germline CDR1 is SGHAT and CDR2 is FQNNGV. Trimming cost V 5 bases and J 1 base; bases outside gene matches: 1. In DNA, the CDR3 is TGTGCCAGCAGCATAGCGGGAGGGTCCTACGAGCAGTACTTC. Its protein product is CASSIAGGSYEQYF.

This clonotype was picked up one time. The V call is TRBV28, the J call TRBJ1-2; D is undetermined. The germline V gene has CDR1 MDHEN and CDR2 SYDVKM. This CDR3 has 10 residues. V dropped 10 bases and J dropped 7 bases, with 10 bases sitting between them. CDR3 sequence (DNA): TGTGCCACGGGTTACCGTGGCTACACCTTC. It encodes CATGYRGYTF.

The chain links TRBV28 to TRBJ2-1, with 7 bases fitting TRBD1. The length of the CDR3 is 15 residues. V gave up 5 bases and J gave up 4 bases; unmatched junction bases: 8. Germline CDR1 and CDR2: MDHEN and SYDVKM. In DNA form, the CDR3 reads TGTGCCAGCAGTCCAGGGGGACGAGGGTACAATGAGCAGTTCTTC. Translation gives CASSPGGRGYNEQFF.

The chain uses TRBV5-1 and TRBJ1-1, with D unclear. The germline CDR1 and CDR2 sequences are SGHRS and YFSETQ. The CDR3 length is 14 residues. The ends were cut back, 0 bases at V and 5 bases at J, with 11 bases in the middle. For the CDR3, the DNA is TGCGCCAGCAGCTTGGGCTATACGGGAACTGAAGCTTTCTTT. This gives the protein CASSLGYTGTEAFF.